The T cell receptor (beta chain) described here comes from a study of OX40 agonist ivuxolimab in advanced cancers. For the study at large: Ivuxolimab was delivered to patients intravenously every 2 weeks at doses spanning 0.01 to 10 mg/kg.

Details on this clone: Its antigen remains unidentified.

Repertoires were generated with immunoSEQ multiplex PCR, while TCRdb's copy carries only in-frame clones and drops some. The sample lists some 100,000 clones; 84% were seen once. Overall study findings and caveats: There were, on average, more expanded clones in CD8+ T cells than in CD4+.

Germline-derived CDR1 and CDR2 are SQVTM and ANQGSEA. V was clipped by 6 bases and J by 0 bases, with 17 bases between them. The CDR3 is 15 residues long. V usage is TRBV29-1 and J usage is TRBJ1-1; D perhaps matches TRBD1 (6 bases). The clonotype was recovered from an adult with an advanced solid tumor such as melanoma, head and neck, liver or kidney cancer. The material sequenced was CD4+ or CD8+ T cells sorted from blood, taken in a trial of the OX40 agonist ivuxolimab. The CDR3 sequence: CSVSTRGRMNTEAFF. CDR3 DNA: TGCAGCGTAAGCACCAGGGGTCGCATGAACACTGAAGCTTTCTTT.